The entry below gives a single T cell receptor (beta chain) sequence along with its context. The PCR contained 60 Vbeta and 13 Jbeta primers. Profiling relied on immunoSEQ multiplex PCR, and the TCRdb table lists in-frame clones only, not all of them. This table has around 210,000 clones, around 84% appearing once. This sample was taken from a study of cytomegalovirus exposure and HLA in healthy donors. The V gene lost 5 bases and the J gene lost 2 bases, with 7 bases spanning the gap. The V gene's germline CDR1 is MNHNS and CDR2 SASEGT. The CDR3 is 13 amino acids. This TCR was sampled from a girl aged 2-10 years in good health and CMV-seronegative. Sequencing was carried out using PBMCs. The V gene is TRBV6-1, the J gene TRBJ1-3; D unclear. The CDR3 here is CASSSVTGNTIYF. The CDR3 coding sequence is TGTGCCAGCAGTTCAGTAACTGGAAACACCATATATTTT.